Below, one T cell receptor (beta chain) is given with its context. The antigen remains undetermined. The data were taken from a study of shared clonotypes between healthy human individuals. Study-level results: Having only a few donors restricted how much genetic and exposure-history diversity was captured.

From germline, CDR1 is WSHSY and CDR2 SAAADI. The CDR3 length is 13 residues. The study drew its donors from healthy HIV-negative adults without recent acute infections or vaccinations. Genomic DNA per cell subset filled all wells of several immunoSEQ plates. Measured with immunoSEQ multiplex PCR; TCRdb has only the in-frame clones, and not every one. The sample lists about 92,000 clones; around 47% were seen once. V is TRBV10-2 and J is TRBJ2-5; 8 nucleotides agree with TRBD2. The DNA end is more similar to TRBJ2-7, so the J call may be wrong. This TCR came from a woman aged 40 to 50 in good health. Some clones in this sample may be carry-over from other donors' samples. The sequenced material came from PBMCs. The CDR3 nucleotides are TGCGCCAGCACGAGCGGGAGCTCCTACGAGCAGTACTTC. Its translation is CASTSGSSYEQYF.